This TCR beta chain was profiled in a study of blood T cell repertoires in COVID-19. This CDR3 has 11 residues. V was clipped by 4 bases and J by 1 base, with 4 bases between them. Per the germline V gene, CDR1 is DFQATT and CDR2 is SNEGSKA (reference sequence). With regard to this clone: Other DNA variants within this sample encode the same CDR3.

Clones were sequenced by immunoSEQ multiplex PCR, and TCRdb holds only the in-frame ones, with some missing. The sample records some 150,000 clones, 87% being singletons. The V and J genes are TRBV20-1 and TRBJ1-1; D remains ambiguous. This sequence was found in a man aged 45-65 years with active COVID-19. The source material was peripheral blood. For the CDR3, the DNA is TGCAGTGCTACAGGGAACACTGAAGCTTTCTTT. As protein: CSATGNTEAFF.